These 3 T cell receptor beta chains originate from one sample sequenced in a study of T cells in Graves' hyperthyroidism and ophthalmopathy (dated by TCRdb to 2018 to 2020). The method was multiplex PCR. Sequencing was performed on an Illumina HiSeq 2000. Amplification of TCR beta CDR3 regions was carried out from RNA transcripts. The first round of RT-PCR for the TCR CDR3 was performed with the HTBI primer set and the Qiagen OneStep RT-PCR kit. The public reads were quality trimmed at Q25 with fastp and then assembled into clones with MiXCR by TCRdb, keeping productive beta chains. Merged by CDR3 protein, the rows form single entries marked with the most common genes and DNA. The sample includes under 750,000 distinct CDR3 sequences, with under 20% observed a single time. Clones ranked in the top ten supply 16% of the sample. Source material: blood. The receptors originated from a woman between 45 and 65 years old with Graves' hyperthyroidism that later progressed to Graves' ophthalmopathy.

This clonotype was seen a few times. DNA of the CDR3: TGCGCCAGCAGCTTGGACGGACAGGGCGTGAACTATGGCTACACCTTC. Protein: CASSLDGQGVNYGYTF. The genes are TRBV5-1 and TRBJ1-2, with 8 bases aligning to TRBD1. The CDR3 loop spans 16 amino acids. In germline, CDR1 is SGHRS, CDR2 YFSETQ. J lost 2 bases, V lost 0 bases, and 6 bases had no gene match. Complete variable domain (other parts from reference TRBV5-1 and TRBJ1-2): KAGVTQTPRYLIKTRGQQVTLSCSPISGHRSVSWYQQTPGQGLQFLFEYFSETQRNKGNFPGRFSGRQFSNSRSEMNVSTLELGDSALYLCASSLDGQGVNYGYTFGSGTRLTVV.

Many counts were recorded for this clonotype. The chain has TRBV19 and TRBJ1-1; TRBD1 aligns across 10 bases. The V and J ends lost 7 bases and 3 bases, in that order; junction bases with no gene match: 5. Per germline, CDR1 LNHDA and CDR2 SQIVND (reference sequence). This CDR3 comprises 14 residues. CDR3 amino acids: CASTGGQGDTEAFF. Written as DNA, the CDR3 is TGTGCCAGTACCGGCGGACAGGGGGACACTGAAGCTTTCTTT.

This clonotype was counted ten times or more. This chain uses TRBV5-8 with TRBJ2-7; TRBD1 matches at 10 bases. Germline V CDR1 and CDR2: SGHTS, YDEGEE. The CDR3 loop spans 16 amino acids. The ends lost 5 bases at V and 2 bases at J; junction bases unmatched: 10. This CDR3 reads CASSSTAGTGAYEQYF. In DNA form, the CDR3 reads TGTGCCAGCAGTTCAACCGCCGGGACAGGGGCCTACGAGCAGTACTTC.